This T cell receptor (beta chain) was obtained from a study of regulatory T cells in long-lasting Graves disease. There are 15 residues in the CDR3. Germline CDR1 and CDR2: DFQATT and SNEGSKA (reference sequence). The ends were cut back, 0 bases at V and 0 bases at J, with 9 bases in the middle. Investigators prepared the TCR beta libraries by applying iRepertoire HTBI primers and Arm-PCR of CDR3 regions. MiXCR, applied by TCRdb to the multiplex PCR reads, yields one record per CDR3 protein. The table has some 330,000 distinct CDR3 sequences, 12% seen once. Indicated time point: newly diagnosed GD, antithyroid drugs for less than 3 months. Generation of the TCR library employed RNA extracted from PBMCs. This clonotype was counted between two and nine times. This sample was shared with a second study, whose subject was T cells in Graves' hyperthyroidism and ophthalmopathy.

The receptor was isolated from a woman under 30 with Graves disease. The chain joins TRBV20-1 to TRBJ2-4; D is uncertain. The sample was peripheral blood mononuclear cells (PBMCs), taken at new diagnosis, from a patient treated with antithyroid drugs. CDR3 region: CSARDLRLAKNIQYF. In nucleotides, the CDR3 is TGCAGTGCTAGAGATCTCAGGCTAGCCAAAAACATTCAGTACTTC.